This T cell receptor beta chain was captured by sequencing in a study of OX40 agonist ivuxolimab in advanced cancers. In germline, CDR1 is SGHRS, CDR2 YFSETQ. The CDR3 sequence is 14 residues long. The method was immunoSEQ multiplex PCR; TCRdb's version includes in-frame clones alone and lacks a portion of them. This sample has 60,000 or so clones, with 70% to 90% found just once. A word on this clone: The junction differs from germline at one of its ends, possibly a read error.

The sequence was collected from an adult with an advanced solid tumor such as melanoma, head and neck, liver or kidney cancer. The sample here was CD4+ or CD8+ T cells sorted from blood, taken in a trial of the OX40 agonist ivuxolimab. The V call is TRBV5-1, the J call TRBJ1-5; D not certain. In DNA, the CDR3 is TGTGCCAGCAGCTTGGGTCTGGGGAATCAGCCCCAGCATTTT. Amino acids: CASSLGLGNQPQHF.